What follows describes a single T cell receptor (beta chain). Its antigen is currently unknown. The data originate from a study of T-cell reconstitution after alpha-beta-depleted transplantation in children. Study findings and constraints: The high TCRbeta diversity at day 60 in some patients came from surviving recipient T cells and thymic progenitors. By about two months after transplant, alpha-beta T cells reportedly arose from several hundred graft clones that had expanded. At one year after transplant, newly produced T cells mostly accounted for T-cell counts and diversity.

During its preparation, the TCRbeta library received unique molecular identifiers. TCRdb re-called the PCR reads with MiXCR, one entry per CDR3 protein. The sample contains a few hundred thousand distinct CDR3 sequences, 25% to 30% of which appear only once. The origin of this receptor is a boy less than two years old with Wiskott-Aldrich syndrome, due to receive a stem cell transplant. The material was PBMCs, obtained before TCRalphabeta/CD19-depleted stem cell transplant.

The CDR3 DNA reads TGCAGTGCTAGAATCCCCACTGAAGCTTTCTTT. It yields the protein CSARIPTEAFF. J is TRBJ1-1 and V is TRBV20-1; D not certain. The CDR3 runs 11 residues. The V gene lost 2 bases and the J gene lost 4 bases, with 5 bases spanning the gap. Germline V gene lookup returns CDR1 DFQATT and CDR2 SNEGSKA (reference sequence).